This TCR beta chain comes out of a study of T cells in tuberculosis. Time point described: new active TB diagnosis, blood taken before or within 7 days of starting treatment. Clones were read by immunoSEQ multiplex PCR, and TCRdb kept only the in-frame ones, dropping some. The sample lists over 30,000 clones, 80% to 95% seen once, with roughly 10% in the top ten. In germline, CDR1 is GTSNPN, CDR2 SVGIG (reference sequence). Trimming removed 1 base at V and 6 bases at J, with 9 bases between. The CDR3 covers 13 residues. The sequence was collected from an adult with tuberculosis. The source material was PBMCs, sampled at tuberculosis diagnosis. The chain recombines TRBV30 with TRBJ2-2, with a tentative D call TRBD1 (5 bases). Here the CDR3 reads CAWSGGHAGELFF. As DNA, the CDR3 is TGTGCCTGGAGTGGGGGCCATGCCGGGGAGCTGTTTTTT.